Following are 15 T cell receptor beta chains from one sample sequenced in a study of control samples from healthy donors and cancer patients. TCRdb's table, derived via immunoSEQ multiplex PCR, lists solely in-frame clones and lacks some. Of 150,000 to 180,000 clones in the sample, approximately 94% are singletons; the top ten hold about 5.6%. The material sequenced was blood. The receptors stem from a man aged 40-50 years in good health.

The gene calls are TRBV28 and TRBJ2-3; D remains unclear. V gave up 3 bases and J gave up 4 bases, with 14 bases separating them. The CDR3 has 15 residues. CDR1 and CDR2 (germline): MDHEN, SYDVKM. In DNA form, the CDR3 reads TGTGCCAGCAGTTTTTCGGTGGTATCTTCAGATACGCAGTATTTT. Its translation: CASSFSVVSSDTQYF.

J is TRBJ1-6 and V is TRBV7-2; D remains ambiguous. V shed 1 base and J shed 8 bases, with 12 bases lying between them. CDR3 size: 15 residues. Looked up from germline, CDR1 is SGHTA and CDR2 is FQGNSA. CDR3 bases: TGTGCCAGCAGCTTAGGGGTGGGAACTTATTCACCCCTCCACTTT. Protein sequence: CASSLGVGTYSPLHF.

J is TRBJ1-3 and V is TRBV9; the D is unclear. V was pared by 3 bases and J by 2 bases, with 12 bases between. The CDR3 consists of 15 residues. Germline-derived CDR1 and CDR2 are SGDLS and YYNGEE. CDR3: CASSAAGHPGNTIYF. The CDR3, as DNA: TGTGCCAGCAGCGCCGCCGGCCACCCTGGAAACACCATATATTTT.

The gene calls are TRBV27 and TRBJ2-2, with 11 bases matching TRBD2. Germline CDR1 reads MNHEY; CDR2 reads SMNVEV (reference sequence). With 9 bases clipped from V and 2 bases from J, the junction kept 2 bases outside the gene matches. This CDR3 comprises 14 residues. The CDR3 DNA reads as TGTGCCAGTAGCGGGGGGGCTAACACCGGGGAGCTGTTTTTT. Its protein product is CASSGGANTGELFF.

This clone was recorded once. This chain connects TRBV27 to TRBJ2-7, with 7 positions matching TRBD1. Germline V gene lookup returns CDR1 MNHEY and CDR2 SMNVEV (reference sequence). CDR3 length equals 12 residues. V lost 10 bases, J lost 6 bases, and 9 bases stayed unmatched. The CDR3 sequence: CATGDRVGEQYF. The CDR3 coding sequence is TGTGCCACCGGAGACAGGGTAGGCGAGCAGTACTTC.

The gene calls are TRBV30 and TRBJ1-2, with D hard to call. The CDR3 covers 10 residues. V lost 6 bases and J 7 bases, leaving 9 bases between the germline ends. Germline CDR1 reads GTSNPN; CDR2 reads SVGIG (reference sequence). The CDR3 region has the DNA TGTGCCTGTTATCTGGGTGGCTACACCTTC. Protein: CACYLGGYTF.

The chain is built from TRBV5-1 and TRBJ1-2, with 8 bases identical to TRBD1. The CDR3 spans 14 residues. The V gene's germline CDR1 is SGHRS and CDR2 YFSETQ. Losses at the gene ends were 4 bases for V and 6 bases for J; bases not matched to a gene: 8. DNA of the CDR3: TGCGCCAGCAGCAGGTGGGACAGGAATAATGGCTACACCTTC. This translates into CASSRWDRNNGYTF.

The chain joins TRBV6-5 to TRBJ1-5; 9 positions agree with TRBD1. The J segment lost 7 bases and the V segment lost 8 bases, leaving 6 bases of the junction unmatched. This CDR3 has 13 amino acids. From germline, CDR1 is MNHEY and CDR2 SVGAGI. The DNA of the CDR3 is TGTGCCAGCGACAGGGGGAAGGGACAGCCCCAGCATTTT. This codes for CASDRGKGQPQHF.

The genes are TRBV19 and TRBJ1-4; a possible D gene is TRBD1 (6 bases). Trimming took 3 bases from V and 7 from J, leaving 12 bases between them. This CDR3 is built from 14 residues. Germline values: CDR1 LNHDA, CDR2 SQIVND (reference sequence). DNA of the CDR3: TGTGCCAGTAGTATTAGGGGGTATGGTGAAAAACTGTTTTTT. Protein sequence: CASSIRGYGEKLFF. Combining the CDR3 with reference TRBV19 and TRBJ1-4 gives the whole variable domain DGGITQSPKYLFRKEGQNVTLSCEQNLNHDAMYWYRQDPGQGLRLIYYSQIVNDFQKGDIAEGYSVSREKKESFPLTVTSAQKNPTAFYLCASSIRGYGEKLFFGSGTQLSVL.

This chain connects TRBV10-2 to TRBJ2-2; no definite D call. The germline CDR1 and CDR2 sequences are WSHSY and SAAADI. The length of the CDR3 is 14 residues. Deletions cut 2 bases from V and 6 bases from J, with 10 bases between. The CDR3 region is CASSEPVAAGELFF. DNA of the CDR3: TGCGCCAGCAGTGAGCCGGTTGCAGCCGGGGAGCTGTTTTTT.

This rearrangement joins TRBV11-2 to TRBJ2-5; D gene uncertain. The CDR3 runs to 13 residues. Germline V gene data show CDR1 as SGHAT and CDR2 as FQNNGV. Trimming removed 5 bases from V and 7 bases from J, with 14 bases in between. The CDR3 nucleotides are TGTGCCAGCAGCCCCTCGGCCGCCTGGACCCAGTACTTC. It codes for CASSPSAAWTQYF. The whole variable domain, remainder taken from reference TRBV11-2 and TRBJ2-5, is EAGVAQSPRYKIIEKRQSVAFWCNPISGHATLYWYQQILGQGPKLLIQFQNNGVVDDSQLPKDRFSAERLKGVDSTLKIQPAKLEDSAVYLCASSPSAAWTQYFGPGTRLLVL.

The rearrangement links TRBV6-5 to TRBJ2-7, with 7 positions matching TRBD2. Per germline, CDR1 MNHEY and CDR2 SVGAGI. This CDR3 is 15 amino acids long. J lost 0 bases, V lost 8 bases, and 10 bases had no gene match. CDR3 amino acids: CASCFNGGSSYEQYF. The CDR3 DNA reads as TGTGCCAGCTGCTTCAATGGCGGGAGCTCCTACGAGCAGTACTTC.

The V and J genes are TRBV27 and TRBJ1-2; TRBD1 matches at 7 bases. The CDR3 consists of 15 residues. CDR1 MNHEY and CDR2 SMNVEV come from the germline V gene (reference sequence). The V segment lost 4 bases and the J segment 8 bases; nucleotides outside the gene matches: 13. CDR3 nucleotide sequence: TGTGCCAGCAGTTCCCTCCGACAGGGCTGGGAGGGCTACACCTTC. It encodes CASSSLRQGWEGYTF.

This clone is a singleton in its sample. The chain couples TRBV30 to TRBJ2-3; perhaps TRBD1 as D (6 bases). The CDR3 contains 13 residues. CDR1 is GTSNPN and CDR2 is SVGIG in the germline V gene (reference sequence). Deletions cut 1 base from V and 5 bases from J, with 10 bases between. The CDR3: CAWSGGPRDTQYF. In nucleotides, the CDR3 is TGTGCCTGGAGTGGGGGGCCCAGAGATACGCAGTATTTT. The entire variable domain, with the rest obtained from reference TRBV30 and TRBJ2-3, is as follows: SQTIHQWPATLVQPVGSPLSLECTVEGTSNPNLYWYRQAAGRGLQLLFYSVGIGQISSEVPQNLSASRPQDRQFILSSKKLLLSDSGFYLCAWSGGPRDTQYFGPGTRLTVL.

The chain is built from TRBV7-6 and TRBJ2-1; 13 nucleotides match TRBD2. J gave up 10 bases and V 4 bases, and 13 bases lay outside the gene matches. This CDR3 is built from 17 residues. Germline V lookup: CDR1 SGHVS, CDR2 FNYEAQ. CDR3 coding DNA: TGTGCCAGCAGCTCAACAGGGACTAGCGGGGCGTTGTCGGAGCAGTTCTTC. Translation: CASSSTGTSGALSEQFF.